This T cell receptor beta chain was identified during a study of T cells in Graves' hyperthyroidism and ophthalmopathy. CDR1 is LNHNV and CDR2 is YYDKDF in the germline V gene (reference sequence). The CDR3 is made up of 15 amino acids. V was shortened by 3 bases and J by 1 base, with 9 bases between the two germline ends. This clonotype has ten or more counts. Using RNA transcripts as the source, TCR beta CDR3 regions were amplified. HTBI primers were the set used in a first-round RT-PCR of the TCR CDR3. One entry per CDR3 protein results from TCRdb running MiXCR on the multiplex PCR reads. Of around 800,000 distinct CDR3 sequences listed, over 35% were seen once; the top ten hold around 9.3%.

Sequenced: blood. This chain connects TRBV15 to TRBJ2-2; D gene ambiguous. The TCR was taken from a man in his late teens or twenties with Graves' hyperthyroidism. CDR3 DNA sequence: TGTGCCACCAGCAGGGGTGTGGTGAACACCGGGGAGCTGTTTTTT. It translates to CATSRGVVNTGELFF.